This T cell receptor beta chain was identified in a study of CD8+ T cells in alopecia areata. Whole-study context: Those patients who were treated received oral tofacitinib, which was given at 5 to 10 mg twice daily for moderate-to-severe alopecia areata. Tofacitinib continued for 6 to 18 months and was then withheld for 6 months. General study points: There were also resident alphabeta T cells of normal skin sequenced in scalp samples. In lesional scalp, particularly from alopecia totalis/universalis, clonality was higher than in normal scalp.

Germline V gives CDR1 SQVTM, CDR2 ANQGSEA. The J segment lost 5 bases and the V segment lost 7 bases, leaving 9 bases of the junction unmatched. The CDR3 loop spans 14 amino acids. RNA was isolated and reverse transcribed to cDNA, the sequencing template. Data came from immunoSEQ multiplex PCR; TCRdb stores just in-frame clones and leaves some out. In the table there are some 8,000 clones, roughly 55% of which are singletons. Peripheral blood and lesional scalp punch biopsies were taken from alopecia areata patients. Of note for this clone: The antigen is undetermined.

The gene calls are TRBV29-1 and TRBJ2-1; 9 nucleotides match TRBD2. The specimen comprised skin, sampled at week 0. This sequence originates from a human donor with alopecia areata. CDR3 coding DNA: TGCAGCGCCCTCGGACTAGCGCGAAACAATGAGCAGTTCTTC. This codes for CSALGLARNNEQFF.